The present TCR beta chain was sequenced within a study of T cells in Graves' hyperthyroidism and ophthalmopathy. In this sample, this clonotype turned up many times. Its specificity is not known. Findings of the study overall: The blood repertoire included most of the expanded thyroid clonotypes above 0.001.

This CDR3 contains 13 residues. Germline V gives CDR1 DFQATT, CDR2 SNEGSKA (reference sequence). Losses at the gene ends were 6 bases for V and 3 bases for J; bases not matched to a gene: 4. Amplified regions were TCR beta CDR3 sequences from RNA transcripts. With the HTBI primer set, the TCR CDR3 went through a first round of RT-PCR. From the multiplex PCR reads, TCRdb called clonotypes with MiXCR, one entry per CDR3 protein. The sample includes fewer than 900,000 distinct CDR3 sequences, 18% of them seen just once. A patient was excluded if there was uncontrolled infection, other autoimmune disease, pregnancy or lactation. Initially, at the first diagnosis of hyperthyroidism and before any ophthalmopathy symptoms, blood was sampled.

The sequence was collected from a woman aged 45-60 years with Graves' hyperthyroidism that later progressed to Graves' ophthalmopathy. The rearrangement joins TRBV20-1 to TRBJ2-3; 9 nucleotides align to TRBD2. Sequencing was carried out using blood. Here the CDR3 reads CSAETSGTDTQYF. The CDR3, as DNA: TGCAGTGCCGAGACTAGCGGAACAGATACGCAGTATTTT.